The entry that follows covers one T cell receptor (beta chain) sequence. These data are taken from a study of blood T cell repertoires in COVID-19. Study-level background: There were acute and convalescent COVID-19 samples, and they came from the United States, Italy and Spain. T cells, B-cell-depleted T cells, or PBMCs supplied cDNA or gDNA.

Assay: immunoSEQ multiplex PCR; the TCRdb copy retains only in-frame clones and omits some. Seen here are 30,000 to 35,000 clones, roughly four fifths observed once, and the top ten hold about 42%. V lost 1 base to trimming and J lost 7 bases, with 7 bases between them. Germline-derived CDR1 and CDR2 are SGHTA and FQGNSA. The CDR3 runs 12 residues. Sequencing input: peripheral blood. J is TRBJ1-2 and V is TRBV7-2, with no clear D. This clonotype was sampled from a man of 80 years or more with active or convalescent COVID-19. CDR3 DNA sequence: TGTGCCAGCAGCTTAGGAGTCGGTGGCTACACCTTC. Translation gives CASSLGVGGYTF.